This T cell receptor (beta chain) was captured in a study of regulatory and conventional T cells in RAG deficiency. The protocol was immunoSEQ multiplex PCR, while the TCRdb copy is restricted to in-frame clones and leaves out a portion. The table has about 8,000 clones, about 93% seen once. Germline CDR1 MNHNS, CDR2 SASEGT. The CDR3 loop spans 15 amino acids. V gave up 8 bases and J gave up 8 bases, with 19 bases separating them. Regulatory T cells were sorted from blood as CD4+ CD25-high CD127-low cells. The data also belong to a second study, concerning regulatory T cells. That paper notes: Primers: 52 TRBV forward and 13 TRBJ reverse.

The V gene is TRBV6-1, the J gene TRBJ1-6, with TRBD1 as a possible D gene (6 bases). Material: CD127- CD25+ CD4+ Tregs sorted from blood. The sequence came from a human donor in good health. The DNA of the CDR3 is TGTGCCAGCCATATATGGGTACAGGGCTATTCACCCCTCCACTTT. Translated: CASHIWVQGYSPLHF.